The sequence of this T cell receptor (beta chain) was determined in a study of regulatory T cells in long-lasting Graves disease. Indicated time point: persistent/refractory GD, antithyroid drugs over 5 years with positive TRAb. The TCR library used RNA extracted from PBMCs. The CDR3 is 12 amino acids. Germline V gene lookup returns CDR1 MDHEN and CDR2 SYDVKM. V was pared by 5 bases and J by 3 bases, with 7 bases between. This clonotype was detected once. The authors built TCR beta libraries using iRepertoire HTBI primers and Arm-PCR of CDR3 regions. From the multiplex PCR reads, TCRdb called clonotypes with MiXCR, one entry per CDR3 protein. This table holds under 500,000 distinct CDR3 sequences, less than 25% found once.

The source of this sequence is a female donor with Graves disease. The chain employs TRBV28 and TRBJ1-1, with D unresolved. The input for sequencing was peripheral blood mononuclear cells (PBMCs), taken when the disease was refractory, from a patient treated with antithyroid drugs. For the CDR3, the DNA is TGTGCCAGCAGTAACCCGGACACTGAAGCTTTCTTT. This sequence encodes CASSNPDTEAFF.